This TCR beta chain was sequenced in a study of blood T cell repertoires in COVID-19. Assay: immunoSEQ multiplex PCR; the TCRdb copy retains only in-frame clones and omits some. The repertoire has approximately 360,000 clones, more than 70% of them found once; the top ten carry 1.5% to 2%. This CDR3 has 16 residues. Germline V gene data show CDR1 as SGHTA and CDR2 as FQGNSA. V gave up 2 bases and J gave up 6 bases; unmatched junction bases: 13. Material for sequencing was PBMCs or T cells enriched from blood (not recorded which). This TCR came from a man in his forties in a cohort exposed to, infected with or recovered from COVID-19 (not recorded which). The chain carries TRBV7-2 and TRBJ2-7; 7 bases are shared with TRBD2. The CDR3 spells CASSLRSSGHGGEQYF. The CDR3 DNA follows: TGTGCCAGCAGCTTACGTAGTAGCGGGCACGGGGGCGAGCAGTACTTC.